What follows is one TCR beta chain and its context. Its cognate antigen is unknown. This entry comes from a study of blood T cells in healthy people across ages. Study-wide findings and caveats: Donor CMV infection status was unknown, possibly confounding age-related changes in expanded clonotypes.

With a J-beta primer mix and a sample-barcoded 5' primer, a second PCR ran roughly 6 to 11 cycles. MiXCR, applied by TCRdb to the 5' RACE reads, yields one record per CDR3 protein. The repertoire holds around 990,000 distinct CDR3 sequences, with approximately 25% as singletons. In germline, CDR1 is SGHAT, CDR2 FQNNGV. CDR3 length equals 16 residues. Germline trimming cut 2 bases from V and 6 bases from J; bases unmatched to any gene: 5. These same records also appear under a second study, on T cells of mothers and their children.

The rearrangement uses TRBV11-2 and TRBJ1-6; 9 nucleotides line up with TRBD1. This sequence was found in a girl under 10 years old in good health. The specimen sequenced was blood. CDR3 sequence: CASSLPPTGGNSPLHF. For the CDR3, the DNA is TGTGCCAGCAGCTTACCCCCGACAGGGGGTAATTCACCCCTCCACTTT.